Shown below are 16 T cell receptor beta chains from a single sample sequenced in a study of metastatic and nonmetastatic thyroid tumors. Nobody among the patients had been given any treatment before thyroid surgery. TCRdb re-called the PCR reads through MiXCR. The sample lists under 45,000 clones; roughly 17% were seen once. Sequenced sample: tumor tissue. These receptors were collected from a female donor with papillary thyroid cancer or a benign thyroid nodule (not recorded which). Some clones in this sample may be carry-over from other donors' samples.

This clone came up a few times. A much larger clone is a single base away; this may be a read error. V and J are TRBV19 and TRBJ2-7; D assignment may be TRBD1 or TRBD2 (7 bases each). Trimming removed 6 bases from V and 5 bases from J, with 20 bases in between. The CDR3 is 15 amino acids. Germline lookup yields CDR1 LNHDA and CDR2 SQIVND (reference sequence). The chain's CDR3 is CASSPQGGVVHEQYF. Here the CDR3 DNA reads TGTGCCAGTAGCCCGCAGGGGGGGGTGGTCCACGAGCAGTACTTC. The entire variable domain, with the rest obtained from reference TRBV19 and TRBJ2-7, is as follows: DGGITQSPKYLFRKEGQNVTLSCEQNLNHDAMYWYRQDPGQGLRLIYYSQIVNDFQKGDIAEGYSVSREKKESFPLTVTSAQKNPTAFYLCASSPQGGVVHEQYFGPGTRLTVT.

This chain uses TRBV13 with TRBJ2-7; no reliable D call. The V gene's germline CDR1 is PRHDT and CDR2 FYEKMQ (reference sequence). Trimming removed 6 bases at V and 2 bases at J, with 14 bases between. This CDR3 comprises 14 residues. The CDR3: CASREAVGTYEQYF. The CDR3 DNA is TGTGCCAGCAGGGAAGCTGTAGGGACCTACGAGCAGTACTTC.

The chain combines TRBV29-1 with TRBJ2-1; 9 bases align to TRBD1. V gave up 4 bases and J gave up 7 bases; unmatched junction bases: 8. This CDR3 has 14 residues. Germline values: CDR1 SQVTM, CDR2 ANQGSEA. The CDR3, as DNA: TGCAGCGTTGCTCGTTCGGGACAGGGTAATGAGCAGTTCTTC. This codes for CSVARSGQGNEQFF.

This clone was detected many times. The genes are TRBV6-1 and TRBJ1-3; D remains unclear. Germline assignment: CDR1 MNHNS and CDR2 SASEGT. The V gene lost 5 bases and the J gene lost 9 bases, with 14 bases spanning the gap. CDR3 length: 13 residues. The CDR3, as DNA: TGTGCCAGCAGTCCCGGAGGTTCGGGCACCATATATTTT. Translating gives CASSPGGSGTIYF.

This clone was detected ten times or more. The gene calls are TRBV5-1 and TRBJ1-1; D is perhaps TRBD1 (6 bases). Trimming pared 4 bases from V and 11 bases from J, leaving 18 bases between. Germline V gives CDR1 SGHRS, CDR2 YFSETQ. This CDR3 is 13 amino acids long. The CDR3, as DNA: TGCGCCAGCAGCACGGGGGCGGCAGTTCAGGCTTTCTTT. As protein: CASSTGAAVQAFF.

This clone came up many times. The chain combines TRBV20-1 with TRBJ2-5; D unclear. Germline V gene lookup returns CDR1 DFQATT and CDR2 SNEGSKA (reference sequence). Trimming took 1 base from V and 4 from J, leaving 13 bases between them. There are 14 residues in the CDR3. The CDR3 DNA is TGCAGTGCTAGAGGCGGAATTGTCGGAGAGACCCAGTACTTC. Residues: CSARGGIVGETQYF.

This clone was observed a handful of times. Given a much more abundant clone one base away, this may be a read error. The rearrangement joins TRBV5-5 to TRBJ1-1, with no clear D. CDR1 SGHKS and CDR2 YYEKEE come from the germline V gene (reference sequence). The CDR3 sequence is 13 residues long. The DNA for the CDR3 is TGTGCCAACAGCTTTTCGGTGAACACTGAAGCTTTCTTT. Translation: CANSFSVNTEAFF.

This clone was recorded many times. The chain employs TRBV20-1 and TRBJ2-4; D is possibly TRBD1 (6 bases). The germline V and J ends were trimmed by 0 bases and 7 bases, with 13 bases remaining between them. Germline CDR1 DFQATT, CDR2 SNEGSKA (reference sequence). The CDR3 length is 14 residues. The chain's CDR3 is CSARDNRVGNIQYF. DNA for the CDR3: TGCAGTGCTAGAGATAACAGGGTTGGGAACATTCAGTACTTC.

This clone was seen many times. The chain joins TRBV24-1 to TRBJ2-3; D not resolved. Per germline, CDR1 KGHDR and CDR2 SFDVKD. The V end was cut by 6 bases, the J end by 1 base, with 19 bases between. The CDR3 is 17 residues long. The DNA for the CDR3 is TGTGCCACCAGTTCCACTTATGTCATACCTGGCACAGATACGCAGTATTTT. Translated: CATSSTYVIPGTDTQYF.

This clone appeared a single time. The chain combines TRBV11-3 with TRBJ2-2; no definite D call. CDR3 size: 14 residues. Trimming stripped 5 bases from V and 6 bases from J, with 13 bases between. The germline V gene encodes CDR1 SGHNT and CDR2 YENEEA. The CDR3 nucleotides read TGTGCCAGCAGCCCAAAGGCTGTGGCCGGGGAGCTGTTTTTT. It yields the protein CASSPKAVAGELFF. Full variable domain (remainder filled in from reference TRBV11-3 and TRBJ2-2): EAGVVQSPRYKIIEKKQPVAFWCNPISGHNTLYWYLQNLGQGPELLIRYENEEAVDDSQLPKDRFSAERLKGVDSTLKIQPAELGDSAVYLCASSPKAVAGELFFGEGSRLTVL.

This clone has at least ten counts. V gene TRBV24-1 combines with J gene TRBJ2-1; unclear D gene. V lost 1 base and J lost 10, with 10 bases in between. Germline CDR1 is KGHDR and CDR2 is SFDVKD. The length of the CDR3 is 13 residues. The CDR3 protein is CATSDFGGREQFF. The CDR3 DNA sequence: TGTGCCACCAGTGATTTCGGCGGACGCGAGCAGTTCTTC.

As for this clone: This may be a read error: a much more frequent sequence differs by one nucleotide. The CDR3 sequence: CASSVGERRGDTQYF. CDR3 bases: TGTGCCAGCAGCGTAGGGGAGCGCCGAGGAGATACGCAGTATTTT. The V and J genes are TRBV9 and TRBJ2-3; D is possibly TRBD2 (5 bases). CDR3 length equals 15 residues. Germline assignment: CDR1 SGDLS and CDR2 YYNGEE. V lost 0 bases and J lost 5, with 13 bases in between.

The V call is TRBV20-1, the J call TRBJ1-3; D call uncertain. V was clipped by 2 bases and J by 0 bases, with 5 bases between them. The CDR3 length is 13 residues. CDR1 is DFQATT, CDR2 SNEGSKA, per germline (reference sequence). The CDR3 loop is CSARQSSGNTIYF. The DNA of the CDR3 is TGCAGTGCTAGACAGAGCTCTGGAAACACCATATATTTT.

This clone was picked up many times. The rearrangement links TRBV9 to TRBJ1-3, with unresolved D. The CDR3 runs 12 residues. V was shortened by 0 bases and J by 8 bases, with 6 bases between the two germline ends. Germline V gene sequence: CDR1 SGDLS, CDR2 YYNGEE. The CDR3 sequence is CASSVADDTIYF. DNA for the CDR3: TGTGCCAGCAGCGTAGCGGATGACACCATATATTTT.

This clone was seen many times. The chain employs TRBV5-8 and TRBJ1-5, with TRBD1 matching 7 bases. CDR3 length: 15 amino acids. J lost 5 bases, V lost 0 bases, and 5 bases had no gene match. Germline CDR1 and CDR2: SGHTS and YDEGEE. In DNA form, the CDR3 reads TGTGCCAGCAGCTTGGGCAGGGGGTTCGATCAGCCCCAGCATTTT. Translated, it gives CASSLGRGFDQPQHF.

This clone was counted ten times or more. The chain is built from TRBV4-1 and TRBJ2-1; 8 nucleotides align to TRBD2. Germline-derived CDR1 and CDR2 are MGHRA and YSYEKL. The V and J ends lost 0 bases and 4 bases, in that order; junction bases with no gene match: 8. CDR3 length: 17 amino acids. CDR3 region: CASSQESGTRPYNEQFF. CDR3 sequence (DNA): TGCGCCAGCAGCCAAGAATCCGGGACTAGGCCATACAATGAGCAGTTCTTC.